This T cell receptor beta chain stems from a study of cytotoxic CD8 clonotypes in ibrutinib-treated CLL. As concerns this clone: As yet, its antigen is unknown.

The CDR3 is 13 amino acids. CDR1 is SEHNR and CDR2 is FQNEAQ in the germline V gene (reference sequence). Unmatched junction bases numbered 8, after V lost 5 bases and J lost 7 bases. Study findings and constraints: Patients had baseline clonality above age-matched healthy donors, and this clonality moved with circulating CD8+ T-cell counts.

This table comes from immunoSEQ multiplex PCR, and its TCRdb copy is limited to in-frame clones, with some not included. The repertoire holds tens of thousands of clones, with around three quarters as singletons. J is TRBJ2-7 and V is TRBV7-9; 7 bases are a match to TRBD1. Specimen: PBMCs, collected after 24 months of ibrutinib treatment. The source of this sequence is a human donor with chronic lymphocytic leukemia. The CDR3 protein is CASSQQGFGEQYF. In DNA, the CDR3 is TGTGCCAGCAGCCAACAGGGGTTTGGGGAGCAGTACTTC.